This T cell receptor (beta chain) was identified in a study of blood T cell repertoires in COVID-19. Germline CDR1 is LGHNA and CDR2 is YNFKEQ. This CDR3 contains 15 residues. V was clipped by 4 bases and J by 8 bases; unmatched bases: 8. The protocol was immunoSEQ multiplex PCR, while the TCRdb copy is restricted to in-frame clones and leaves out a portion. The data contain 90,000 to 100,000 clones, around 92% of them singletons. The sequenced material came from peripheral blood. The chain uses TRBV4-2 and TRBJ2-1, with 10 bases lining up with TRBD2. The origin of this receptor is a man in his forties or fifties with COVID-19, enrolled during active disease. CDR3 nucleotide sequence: TGTGCCAGCAGCCCCCTTAGCGGGGGGCAGGATGAGCAGTTCTTC. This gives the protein CASSPLSGGQDEQFF.